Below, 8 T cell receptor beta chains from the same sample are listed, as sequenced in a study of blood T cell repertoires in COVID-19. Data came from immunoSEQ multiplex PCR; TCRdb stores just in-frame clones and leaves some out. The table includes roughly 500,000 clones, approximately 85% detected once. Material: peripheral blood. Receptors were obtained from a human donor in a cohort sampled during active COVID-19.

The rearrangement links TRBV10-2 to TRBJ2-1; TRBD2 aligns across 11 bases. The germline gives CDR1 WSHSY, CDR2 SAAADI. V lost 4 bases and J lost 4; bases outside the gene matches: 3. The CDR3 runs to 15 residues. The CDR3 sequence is CASSVRTSGYNEQFF. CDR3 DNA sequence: TGCGCCAGCAGTGTCCGGACTAGCGGGTACAATGAGCAGTTCTTC.

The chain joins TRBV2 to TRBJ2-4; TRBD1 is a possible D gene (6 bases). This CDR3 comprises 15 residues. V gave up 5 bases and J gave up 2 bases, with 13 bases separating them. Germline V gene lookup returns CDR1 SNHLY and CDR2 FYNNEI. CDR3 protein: CASSQDRTPKNIQYF. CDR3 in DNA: TGTGCCAGCAGTCAGGACAGAACCCCCAAAAACATTCAGTACTTC. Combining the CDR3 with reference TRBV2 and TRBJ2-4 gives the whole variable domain EPEVTQTPSHQVTQMGQEVILRCVPISNHLYFYWYRQILGQKVEFLVSFYNNEISEKSEIFDDQFSVERPDGSNFTLKIRSTKLEDSAMYFCASSQDRTPKNIQYFGAGTRLSVL.

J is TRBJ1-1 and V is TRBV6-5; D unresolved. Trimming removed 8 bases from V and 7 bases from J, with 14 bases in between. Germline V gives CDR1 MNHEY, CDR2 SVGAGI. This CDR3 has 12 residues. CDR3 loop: CASLARGIEAFF. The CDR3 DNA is TGTGCCAGCCTCGCACGCGGTATTGAAGCTTTCTTT.

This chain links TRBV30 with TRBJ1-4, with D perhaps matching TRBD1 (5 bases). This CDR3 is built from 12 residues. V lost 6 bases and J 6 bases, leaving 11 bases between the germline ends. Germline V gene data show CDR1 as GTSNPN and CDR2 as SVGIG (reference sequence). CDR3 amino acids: CACQRGDEKLFF. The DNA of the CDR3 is TGTGCCTGCCAGCGGGGGGATGAAAAACTGTTTTTT.

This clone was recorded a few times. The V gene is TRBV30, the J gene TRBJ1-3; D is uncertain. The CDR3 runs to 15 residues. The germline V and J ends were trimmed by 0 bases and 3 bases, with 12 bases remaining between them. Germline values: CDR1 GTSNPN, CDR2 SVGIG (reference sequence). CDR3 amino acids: CAWSVSGFYGNTIYF. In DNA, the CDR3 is TGTGCCTGGAGTGTATCCGGGTTTTATGGAAACACCATATATTTT.

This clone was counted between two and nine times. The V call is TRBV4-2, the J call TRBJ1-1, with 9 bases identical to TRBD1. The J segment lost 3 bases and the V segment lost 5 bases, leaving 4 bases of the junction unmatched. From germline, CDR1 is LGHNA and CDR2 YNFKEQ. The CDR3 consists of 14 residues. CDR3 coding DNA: TGTGCCAGCAGCGAGGGACAGGGCTACACTGAAGCTTTCTTT. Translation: CASSEGQGYTEAFF.

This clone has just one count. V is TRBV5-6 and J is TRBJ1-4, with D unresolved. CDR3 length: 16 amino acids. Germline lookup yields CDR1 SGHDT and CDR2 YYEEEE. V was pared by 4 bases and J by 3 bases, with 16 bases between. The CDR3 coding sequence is TGTGCCAGCAGCCTTTCCGGAGCTGAAGCTAATGAAAAACTGTTTTTT. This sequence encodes CASSLSGAEANEKLFF. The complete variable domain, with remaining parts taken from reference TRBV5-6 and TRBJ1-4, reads DAGVTQSPTHLIKTRGQQVTLRCSPKSGHDTVSWYQQALGQGPQFIFQYYEEEERQRGNFPDRFSGHQFPNYSSELNVNALLLGDSALYLCASSLSGAEANEKLFFGSGTQLSVL.

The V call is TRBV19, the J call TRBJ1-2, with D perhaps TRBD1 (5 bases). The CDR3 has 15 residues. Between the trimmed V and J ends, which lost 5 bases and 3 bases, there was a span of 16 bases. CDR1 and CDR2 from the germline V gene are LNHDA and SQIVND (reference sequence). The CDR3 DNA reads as TGTGCCAGTAGTCGACAGAGCAAGAATGACTATGGCTACACCTTC. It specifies CASSRQSKNDYGYTF.